This entry describes one T cell receptor beta chain. Data came from immunoSEQ multiplex PCR; TCRdb stores just in-frame clones and leaves some out. The sample records fewer than 500,000 clones, roughly 87% being singletons. The data were obtained in a study of blood T cell repertoires in COVID-19. With 6 bases removed from V and 0 bases from J, the gap between germline ends came to 17 bases. The CDR3 has 16 residues. CDR1 and CDR2 (germline): SGHTA, FQGNSA. This TCR came from a woman aged 18-30 years who had recovered from COVID-19. Sequenced: PBMCs or T cells enriched from blood (not recorded which). The chain combines TRBV7-2 with TRBJ1-2; a possible D gene is TRBD1 (6 bases). DNA of the CDR3: TGTGCCAGCAGACCCACCAGGGGTTTCGCTAACTATGGCTACACCTTC. This gives the protein CASRPTRGFANYGYTF.